The subject of this entry is one T cell receptor beta chain. As yet, its antigen is unknown. This sample was taken from a study of prognosis after radiotherapy for stage I lung cancer. Study information: A few patients receiving radiotherapy then developed distant metastases (median around 7 months), with around 16 showing no significant progression. Overall study results and limits: A difference in TRBV and TRBJ gene usage was reportedly seen between patients with and without metastases. There was no determination made of whether the expanded TCR clones were tumor-specific.

Among the patients, all were node-negative on CT and PET/CT, and none had received prior chemotherapy or radiotherapy or had other malignancies. Multiplex PCR, run in two rounds, amplified TCR beta CDR3 from genomic DNA. Amplification during the initial PCR round employed primers specific to each TRBV and TRBJ gene. In TCRdb, the multiplex PCR reads were re-called with MiXCR into one record per CDR3 protein. The table has around 25,000 distinct CDR3 sequences, 30% to 45% seen once. The CDR3 totals 12 residues. The V gene lost 5 bases and the J gene lost 3 bases, with 10 bases spanning the gap. Germline-derived CDR1 and CDR2 are GTSNPN and SVGIG (reference sequence).

The sample consisted of PBMCs, taken before or after stereotactic body radiation therapy (not recorded which). The clonotype originates from a donor aged 50 or older with non-small cell lung cancer. This chain links TRBV30 with TRBJ1-1, with D perhaps matching TRBD1 (5 bases). CDR3 residues: CAWSLGDTEAFF. CDR3 nucleotide sequence: TGTGCCTGGTCCTTAGGGGACACTGAAGCTTTCTTT.